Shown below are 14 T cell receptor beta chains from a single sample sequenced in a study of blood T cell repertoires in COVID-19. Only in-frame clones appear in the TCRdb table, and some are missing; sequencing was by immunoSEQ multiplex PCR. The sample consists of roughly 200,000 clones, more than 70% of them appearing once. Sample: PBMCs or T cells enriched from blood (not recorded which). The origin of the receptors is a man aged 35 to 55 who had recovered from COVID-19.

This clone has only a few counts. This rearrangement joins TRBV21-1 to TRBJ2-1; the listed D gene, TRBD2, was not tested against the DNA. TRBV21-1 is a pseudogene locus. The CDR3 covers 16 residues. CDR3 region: CASSKVRLAGRNEQFF. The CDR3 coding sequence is TGTGCCAGCAGCAAAGTAAGGCTAGCGGGAAGAAATGAGCAGTTCTTC.

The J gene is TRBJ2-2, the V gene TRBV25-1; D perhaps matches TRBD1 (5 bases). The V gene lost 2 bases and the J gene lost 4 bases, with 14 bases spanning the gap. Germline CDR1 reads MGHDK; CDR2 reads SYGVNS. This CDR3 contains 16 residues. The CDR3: CASSEVRGVSTGELFF. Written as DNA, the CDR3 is TGTGCCAGCAGTGAAGTTAGGGGCGTGAGCACCGGGGAGCTGTTTTTT. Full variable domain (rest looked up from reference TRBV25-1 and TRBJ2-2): EADIYQTPRYLVIGTGKKITLECSQTMGHDKMYWYQQDPGMELHLIHYSYGVNSTEKGDLSSESTVSRIRTEHFPLTLESARPSHTSQYLCASSEVRGVSTGELFFGEGSRLTVL.

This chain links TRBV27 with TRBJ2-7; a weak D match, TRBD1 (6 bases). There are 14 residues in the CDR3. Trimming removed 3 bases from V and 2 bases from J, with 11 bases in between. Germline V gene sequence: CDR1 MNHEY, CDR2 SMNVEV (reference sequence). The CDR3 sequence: CASSFAGVPYEQYF. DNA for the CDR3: TGTGCCAGCAGTTTCGCAGGGGTTCCCTACGAGCAGTACTTC.

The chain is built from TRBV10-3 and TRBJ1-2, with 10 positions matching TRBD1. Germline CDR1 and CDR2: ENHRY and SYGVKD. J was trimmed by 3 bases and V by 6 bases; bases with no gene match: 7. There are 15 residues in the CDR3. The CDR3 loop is CAISDGQGGDYGYTF. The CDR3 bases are TGTGCCATCAGCGACGGACAGGGGGGGGACTATGGCTACACCTTC.

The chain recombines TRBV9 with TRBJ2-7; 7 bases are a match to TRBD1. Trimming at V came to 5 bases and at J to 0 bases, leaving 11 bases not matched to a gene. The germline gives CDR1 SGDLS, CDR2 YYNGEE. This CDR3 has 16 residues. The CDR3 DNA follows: TGTGCCAGCAGGGGGATGGACAGGAAGAGCTCCTACGAGCAGTACTTC. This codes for CASRGMDRKSSYEQYF.

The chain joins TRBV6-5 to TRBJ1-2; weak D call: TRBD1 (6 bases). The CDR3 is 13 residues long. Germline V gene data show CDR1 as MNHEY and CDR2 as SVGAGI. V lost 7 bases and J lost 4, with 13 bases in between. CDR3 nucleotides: TGTGCCAGCAATTCTAACAGGGTCTATGGCTACACCTTC. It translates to CASNSNRVYGYTF.

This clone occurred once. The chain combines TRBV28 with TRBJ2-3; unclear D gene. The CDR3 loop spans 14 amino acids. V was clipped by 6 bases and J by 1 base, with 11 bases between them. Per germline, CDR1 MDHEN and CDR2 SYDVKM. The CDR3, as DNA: TGTGCCAGCAGCGACGTCCAGGGCACAGATACGCAGTATTTT. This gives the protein CASSDVQGTDTQYF.

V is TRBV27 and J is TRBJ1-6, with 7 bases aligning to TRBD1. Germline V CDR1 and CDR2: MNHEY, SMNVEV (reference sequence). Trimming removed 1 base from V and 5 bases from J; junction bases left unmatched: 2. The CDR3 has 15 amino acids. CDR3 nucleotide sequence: TGTGCCAGCAGTTTATGGGGACAGAATAATTCACCCCTCCACTTT. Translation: CASSLWGQNNSPLHF.

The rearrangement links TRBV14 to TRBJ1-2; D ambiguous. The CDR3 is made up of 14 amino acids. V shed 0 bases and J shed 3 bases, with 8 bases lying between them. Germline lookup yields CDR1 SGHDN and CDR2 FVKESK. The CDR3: CASSQDYVDYGYTF. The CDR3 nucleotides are TGTGCCAGCAGCCAAGACTACGTTGACTATGGCTACACCTTC.

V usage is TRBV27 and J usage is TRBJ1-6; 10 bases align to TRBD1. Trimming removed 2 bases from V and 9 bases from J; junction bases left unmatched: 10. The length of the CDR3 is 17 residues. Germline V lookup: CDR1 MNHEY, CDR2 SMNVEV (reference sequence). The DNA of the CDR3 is TGTGCCAGCAGTTTAGCCACAACCGGGACAGGGGTTTCACCCCTCCACTTT. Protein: CASSLATTGTGVSPLHF.

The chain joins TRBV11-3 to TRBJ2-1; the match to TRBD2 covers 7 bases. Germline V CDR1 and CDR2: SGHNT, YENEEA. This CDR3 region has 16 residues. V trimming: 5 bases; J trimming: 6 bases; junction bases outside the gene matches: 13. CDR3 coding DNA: TGTGCCAGCAGCCCTCCCGGACTAGTGGGTGGCAATGAGCAGTTCTTC. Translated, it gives CASSPPGLVGGNEQFF.

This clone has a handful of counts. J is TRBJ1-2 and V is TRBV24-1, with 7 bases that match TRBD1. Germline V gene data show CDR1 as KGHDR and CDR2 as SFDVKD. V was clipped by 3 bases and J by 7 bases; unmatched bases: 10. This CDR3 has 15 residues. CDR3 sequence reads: CATSDPGLDRSGYTF. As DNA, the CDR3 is TGTGCCACCAGTGATCCGGGTCTGGACAGGTCTGGCTACACCTTC.

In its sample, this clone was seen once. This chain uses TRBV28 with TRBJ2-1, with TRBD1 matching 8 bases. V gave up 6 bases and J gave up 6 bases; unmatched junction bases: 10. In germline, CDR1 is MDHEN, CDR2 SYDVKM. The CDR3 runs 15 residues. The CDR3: CASREGQGGFNEQFF. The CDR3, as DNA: TGTGCCAGCAGGGAAGGACAGGGCGGGTTCAATGAGCAGTTCTTC.

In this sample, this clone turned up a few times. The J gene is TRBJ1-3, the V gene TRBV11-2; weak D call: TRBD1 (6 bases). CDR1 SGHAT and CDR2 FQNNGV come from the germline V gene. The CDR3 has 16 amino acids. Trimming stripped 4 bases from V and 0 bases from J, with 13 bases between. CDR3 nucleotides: TGTGCCAGCAGCTCAGGGGCATCGAGCTCTGGAAACACCATATATTTT. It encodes CASSSGASSSGNTIYF.